The 6 T cell receptor beta chains below were found in one sample sequenced in a study of beta chain features in type 1 diabetes. The isolated RNA, all of it, was reverse transcribed, so expressed TCRB transcripts were what got sequenced. Using immunoSEQ multiplex PCR, the repertoire was profiled, and TCRdb retains in-frame clones only, with some absent. In the table there are fewer than 550,000 clones, roughly an eighth of which are singletons. The sequenced material came from naive CD4+ T cells from blood. The receptor source for this set is a woman younger than 35 in good health.

This clone was picked up a small number of times. The chain has TRBV7-2 and TRBJ2-7; 9 bases map to TRBD2. Trimming at V came to 2 bases and at J to 7 bases, leaving 9 bases not matched to a gene. Germline values: CDR1 SGHTA, CDR2 FQGNSA. The CDR3 sequence is 15 residues long. CDR3 region: CASSLPRGGANEQYV. The CDR3 bases are TGTGCCAGCAGCTTACCCCGCGGGGGGGCCAATGAGCAGTACGTC.

This chain uses TRBV7-9 with TRBJ2-5; the match to TRBD1 covers 9 bases. Looked up from germline, CDR1 is SEHNR and CDR2 is FQNEAQ (reference sequence). V was pared by 5 bases and J by 5 bases, with 9 bases of the junction left unmatched. This CDR3 is built from 15 residues. Here the CDR3 reads CASSRGQGMVETQYF. CDR3 bases: TGTGCCAGCAGCCGCGGACAGGGGATGGTCGAGACCCAGTACTTC.

This clone was picked up a small number of times. This chain connects TRBV18 to TRBJ2-3, with D possibly matching TRBD1 (6 bases). Germline V gene data show CDR1 as KGHSH and CDR2 as LQKENI. The CDR3 totals 15 residues. V was shortened by 0 bases and J by 2 bases, with 9 bases between the two germline ends. CDR3 sequence reads: CASSPPRGFTDTQYF. CDR3 nucleotide sequence: TGTGCCAGCTCACCACCTAGGGGGTTCACAGATACGCAGTATTTT.

The gene calls are TRBV4-3 and TRBJ2-1, with 7 bases fitting TRBD2. V was pared by 2 bases and J by 0 bases, with 4 bases of the junction left unmatched. CDR1 and CDR2 from the germline V gene are LGHNA and YSLEER. This CDR3 spans 16 amino acids. The CDR3 here is CASSQTSGDSYNEQFF. The CDR3 DNA follows: TGCGCCAGCAGCCAAACGAGCGGGGACTCCTACAATGAGCAGTTCTTC.

This clone was counted between two and nine times. This chain links TRBV30 with TRBJ1-1, with D unresolved. V gave up 2 bases and J gave up 6 bases, with 7 bases separating them. The germline gives CDR1 GTSNPN, CDR2 SVGIG (reference sequence). The CDR3 has 11 residues. CDR3 loop: CAWSFEAEAFF. The CDR3 bases are TGTGCCTGGAGTTTCGAGGCTGAAGCTTTCTTT. The whole variable domain, filled in from reference TRBV30 and TRBJ1-1, reads SQTIHQWPATLVQPVGSPLSLECTVEGTSNPNLYWYRQAAGRGLQLLFYSVGIGQISSEVPQNLSASRPQDRQFILSSKKLLLSDSGFYLCAWSFEAEAFFGQGTRLTVV.

This clone was seen a few times. V and J are TRBV11-3 and TRBJ2-7, with D perhaps matching TRBD1 (5 bases). V shed 1 base and J shed 5 bases, with 15 bases lying between them. From germline, CDR1 is SGHNT and CDR2 YENEEA. This CDR3 comprises 15 residues. The DNA of the CDR3 is TGTGCCAGCAGCTTAGCTCTCGGGCTGGGGCACGAGCAGTACTTC. It is translated as CASSLALGLGHEQYF.